These 21 T cell receptor beta chains originate from one sample sequenced in a study of spatial heterogeneity in lung cancer. Sample time point: sample taken at primary tumor resection. Unsorted whole RNA of tumor, nontumor lung or frozen PBMC was sequenced. Each CDR3 protein gets one entry after TCRdb re-called the 5' RACE reads with MiXCR. Of tens of thousands of distinct CDR3 sequences in the sample, approximately 7.5% are singletons; the top ten hold 25% to 35%. The material sequenced was PBMCs, taken at surgery. Receptor source: a male donor with early-stage non-small cell lung cancer.

The chain uses TRBV20-1 and TRBJ1-5, with 9 bases identical to TRBD1. CDR1 is DFQATT, CDR2 SNEGSKA, per germline (reference sequence). Trimming cost V 7 bases and J 4 bases; bases outside gene matches: 8. The CDR3 consists of 14 residues. The CDR3 loop reads CSVWTGVINQPQHF. DNA for the CDR3: TGCAGTGTCTGGACAGGGGTAATTAATCAGCCCCAGCATTTT.

This chain connects TRBV11-1 to TRBJ2-4, with 7 positions matching TRBD1. V shed 5 bases, J shed 0 bases, and the junction held 10 bases outside the gene matches. The CDR3 length is 17 residues. Germline V gene sequence: CDR1 SGHAT, CDR2 FQDESV (reference sequence). The CDR3 DNA sequence: TGTGCCAGCAGCGAAACACTCCGGGACAGAGCCAAAAACATTCAGTACTTC. As protein: CASSETLRDRAKNIQYF.

This clonotype was seen a handful of times. The chain uses TRBV29-1 and TRBJ1-1; D call uncertain. This CDR3 is 12 amino acids long. The V gene's germline CDR1 is SQVTM and CDR2 ANQGSEA. With 7 bases removed from V and 7 bases from J, the gap between germline ends came to 16 bases. The CDR3 DNA is TGCAGCGCAGATTATACAGACCTTGAAGCTTTCTTT. It specifies CSADYTDLEAFF.

This chain joins TRBV12-5 and TRBJ2-1; 7 nucleotides line up with TRBD1. The germline V gene encodes CDR1 LGHNT and CDR2 FRNRAP. V trimming: 6 bases; J trimming: 4 bases; junction bases outside the gene matches: 12. The CDR3 length is 16 residues. The CDR3 DNA reads as TGTGCTAGTGGGCCTGAAGGACAGGCTACTTACAATGAGCAGTTCTTC. It encodes CASGPEGQATYNEQFF.

The table lists this clonotype with many counts. This rearrangement joins TRBV7-9 to TRBJ1-1, with D possibly being TRBD1 (6 bases). The CDR3 length is 14 residues. CDR1 is SEHNR, CDR2 FQNEAQ, per germline (reference sequence). V was trimmed by 6 bases and J by 5 bases, leaving 16 bases between them. This CDR3 is CASSLISGATEAFF. Here the CDR3 DNA reads TGTGCCAGCAGTTTAATTTCAGGGGCGACTGAAGCTTTCTTT.

This clonotype occurred many times. V usage is TRBV7-8 and J usage is TRBJ1-6; D unclear. The length of the CDR3 is 14 residues. The V end was cut by 6 bases, the J end by 0 bases, with 6 bases between. Germline V gene sequence: CDR1 SGHVS, CDR2 FQNEAQ. The CDR3 region has the DNA TGTGCCAGCAGACTAAGCTCCTATAATTCACCCCTCCACTTT. Amino acids: CASRLSSYNSPLHF.

The chain recombines TRBV2 with TRBJ1-2; no clear D. The CDR3 is 11 residues long. The germline gives CDR1 SNHLY, CDR2 FYNNEI. V was clipped by 5 bases and J by 5 bases, with 6 bases between them. In DNA form, the CDR3 reads TGTGCCAGCAGTAGGAAGTATGGCTACACCTTC. Its translation is CASSRKYGYTF.

This clonotype was found many times. The genes are TRBV10-3 and TRBJ2-2; 12 bases map to TRBD2. Trimming at V came to 3 bases and at J to 6 bases, leaving 11 bases not matched to a gene. From germline, CDR1 is ENHRY and CDR2 SYGVKD. This CDR3 has 18 residues. This chain's CDR3 is CAISDSGLAGRVSGELFF. DNA of the CDR3: TGTGCCATCAGTGACTCCGGACTAGCGGGACGTGTTTCCGGGGAGCTGTTTTTT.

This clonotype was seen ten or more times. V is TRBV6-6 and J is TRBJ2-1; D is tentatively TRBD1 or TRBD2 (5 bases each). Per germline, CDR1 MNHNY and CDR2 SVGAGI (reference sequence). CDR3 length: 14 residues. With 6 bases removed from V and 4 bases from J, the gap between germline ends came to 13 bases. The CDR3 here is CASSLPGPYNEQFF. The CDR3 region has the DNA TGTGCCAGCAGCCTACCGGGGCCGTACAATGAGCAGTTCTTC.

This clonotype was recorded at least ten times. The chain uses TRBV11-3 and TRBJ2-5, with TRBD2 matching 11 bases. The CDR3 has 17 amino acids. Germline V gene sequence: CDR1 SGHNT, CDR2 YENEEA. The trim removed 4 bases at V and 2 bases at J, leaving 9 bases unmatched. The CDR3 DNA sequence: TGTGCCAGCAGCTCCGATACGGGACTAGCGGCTCAAGAGACCCAGTACTTC. It translates to CASSSDTGLAAQETQYF.

Only a few counts were recorded for this clonotype. J is TRBJ2-1 and V is TRBV9; either TRBD1 or TRBD2 may fit D (5 bases each). Germline V gives CDR1 SGDLS, CDR2 YYNGEE. V was pared by 0 bases and J by 0 bases, with 10 bases between. CDR3 length: 16 residues. The CDR3 sequence is CASSVGRGTSYNEQFF. The CDR3 nucleotides read TGTGCCAGCAGCGTAGGACGAGGGACCTCCTACAATGAGCAGTTCTTC.

This clonotype showed up many times. The V and J genes are TRBV5-4 and TRBJ1-2, with D possibly being TRBD1 (6 bases). Germline-derived CDR1 and CDR2 are SGHNT and YYREEE (reference sequence). V lost 3 bases and J 8 bases, leaving 14 bases between the germline ends. CDR3 length equals 13 residues. The DNA of the CDR3 is TGTGCCAGCAGCTCGAATACAGGGAGCGGCTACACCTTC. It specifies CASSSNTGSGYTF.

This clonotype was recorded many times. Written as DNA, the CDR3 is TGCAGCGTCGACAGGGAGGGGACAGATACGCAGTATTTT. Protein: CSVDREGTDTQYF. This chain uses TRBV29-1 with TRBJ2-3; the D call may be TRBD1 or TRBD2 (7 bases each). The CDR3 has 13 amino acids. Trimming pared 6 bases from V and 3 bases from J, leaving 13 bases between. Germline CDR1 reads SQVTM; CDR2 reads ANQGSEA.

In this sample, this clonotype turned up many times. This rearrangement joins TRBV20-1 to TRBJ2-7; D not certain. Germline values: CDR1 DFQATT, CDR2 SNEGSKA (reference sequence). Between the trimmed V and J ends, which lost 0 bases and 0 bases, there was a span of 9 bases. CDR3 size: 14 residues. The CDR3 coding sequence is TGCAGTGCTAGAGATACAGCTAGCTCCTACGAGCAGTACTTC. Translating gives CSARDTASSYEQYF.

This clonotype has at least ten counts. The genes are TRBV10-3 and TRBJ1-1; D unclear. The length of the CDR3 is 14 residues. V lost 8 bases to trimming and J lost 1 base, with 14 bases between them. Germline V gene data show CDR1 as ENHRY and CDR2 as SYGVKD. For the CDR3, the DNA is TGTGCCATCGGACGGATGGAGCAGAACACTGAAGCTTTCTTT. Its protein product is CAIGRMEQNTEAFF.

This chain connects TRBV27 to TRBJ2-7; the match to TRBD2 covers 10 bases. The CDR3 length is 15 residues. V trimming: 6 bases; J trimming: 0 bases; junction bases outside the gene matches: 5. The germline V gene has CDR1 MNHEY and CDR2 SMNVEV (reference sequence). CDR3 nucleotides: TGTGCCAGCAGGACACTAGCGGGACGCTCCTACGAGCAGTACGTC. Protein product: CASRTLAGRSYEQYV.

The table lists this clonotype with many counts. The chain uses TRBV29-1 and TRBJ1-4, with 7 bases that match TRBD1. J was trimmed by 5 bases and V by 1 base; bases with no gene match: 1. Germline V gene lookup returns CDR1 SQVTM and CDR2 ANQGSEA. The CDR3 has 13 amino acids. CDR3 protein: CSVEGTGNEKLFF. CDR3 DNA: TGCAGCGTTGAAGGGACAGGAAATGAAAAACTGTTTTTT.

This clonotype was picked up many times. The chain couples TRBV11-2 to TRBJ2-2; 7 nucleotides line up with TRBD1. V was clipped by 5 bases and J by 6 bases; unmatched bases: 6. Per germline, CDR1 SGHAT and CDR2 FQNNGV. The CDR3 sequence is 14 residues long. CDR3 nucleotide sequence: TGTGCCAGCAGCCCACGACAGGGCCCCGGGGAGCTGTTTTTT. It encodes CASSPRQGPGELFF.

The chain carries TRBV3-1 and TRBJ2-3; tentatively, D is TRBD1 or TRBD2 (5 bases each). The CDR3 contains 16 residues. Trimming took 6 bases from V and 0 from J, leaving 16 bases between them. Germline V CDR1 and CDR2: LGHDT, YNNKEL (reference sequence). CDR3 nucleotide sequence: TGTGCCAGCAGTCTACTGACCGGGGCTAGCACAGATACGCAGTATTTT. Protein product: CASSLLTGASTDTQYF.

This clonotype was seen ten or more times. This sequence joins TRBV7-8 and TRBJ2-7; 7 bases agree with TRBD1. This CDR3 has 15 residues. Germline CDR1 is SGHVS and CDR2 is FQNEAQ. Losses at the gene ends were 2 bases for V and 4 bases for J; bases not matched to a gene: 8. As DNA, the CDR3 is TGTGCCAGCAGCTTAAGACAGGGCCCTTCTTACGAGCAGTACTTC. Its protein product is CASSLRQGPSYEQYF.

This clonotype was picked up many times. The CDR3 is CASETGSTDTQYF. The CDR3 coding sequence is TGTGCCAGCGAGACAGGGTCGACAGATACGCAGTATTTT. The V gene is TRBV12-3 or TRBV12-4, the J gene TRBJ2-3; 7 bases fit TRBD1. This CDR3 is built from 13 residues. The V segment lost 8 bases and the J segment 3 bases; nucleotides outside the gene matches: 5.